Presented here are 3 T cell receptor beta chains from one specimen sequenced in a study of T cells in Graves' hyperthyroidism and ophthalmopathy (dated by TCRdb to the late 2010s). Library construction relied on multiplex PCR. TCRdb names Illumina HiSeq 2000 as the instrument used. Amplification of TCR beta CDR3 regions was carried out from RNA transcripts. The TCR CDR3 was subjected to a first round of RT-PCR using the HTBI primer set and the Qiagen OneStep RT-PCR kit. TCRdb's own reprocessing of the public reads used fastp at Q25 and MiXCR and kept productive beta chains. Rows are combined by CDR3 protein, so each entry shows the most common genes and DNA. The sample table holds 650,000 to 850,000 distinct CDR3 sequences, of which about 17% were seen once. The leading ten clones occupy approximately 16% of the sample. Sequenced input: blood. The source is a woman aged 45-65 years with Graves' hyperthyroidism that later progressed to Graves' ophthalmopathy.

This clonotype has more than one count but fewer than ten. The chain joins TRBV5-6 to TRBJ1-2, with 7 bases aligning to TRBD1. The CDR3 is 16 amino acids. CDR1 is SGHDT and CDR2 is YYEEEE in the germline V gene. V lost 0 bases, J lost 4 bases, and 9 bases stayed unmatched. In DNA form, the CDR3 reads TGTGCCAGCAGCTTGGATGTAAGGGGGCGGATCTATGGCTACACCTTC. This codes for CASSLDVRGRIYGYTF.

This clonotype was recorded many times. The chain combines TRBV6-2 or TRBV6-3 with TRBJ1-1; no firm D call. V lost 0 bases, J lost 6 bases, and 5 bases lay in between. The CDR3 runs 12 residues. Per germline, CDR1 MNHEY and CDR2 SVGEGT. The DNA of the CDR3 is TGTGCCAGCAGTTACTCGATTGCTGAAGCTTTCTTT. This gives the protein CASSYSIAEAFF.

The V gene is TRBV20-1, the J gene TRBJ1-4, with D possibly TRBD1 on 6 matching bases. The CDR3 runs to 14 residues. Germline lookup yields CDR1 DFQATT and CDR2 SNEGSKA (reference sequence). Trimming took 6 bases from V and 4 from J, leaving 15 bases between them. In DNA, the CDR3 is TGCAGTGCAAGACACAGGGACGGTAATGAAAAACTGTTTTTT. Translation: CSARHRDGNEKLFF.